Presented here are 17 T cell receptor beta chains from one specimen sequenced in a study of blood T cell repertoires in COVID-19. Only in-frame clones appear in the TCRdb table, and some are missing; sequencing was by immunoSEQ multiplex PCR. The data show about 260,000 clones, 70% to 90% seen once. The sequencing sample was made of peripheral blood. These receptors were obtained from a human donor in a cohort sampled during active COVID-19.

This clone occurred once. CDR3 loop: CATSGSGRSDEQYF. The CDR3 nucleotides read TGTGCCACCAGTGGGAGCGGGAGGTCGGACGAGCAGTACTTC. The J gene is TRBJ2-7, the V gene TRBV24-1, with 9 bases matching TRBD2. This CDR3 comprises 14 residues. Germline V gene data show CDR1 as KGHDR and CDR2 as SFDVKD. Losses at the gene ends were 5 bases for V and 5 bases for J; bases not matched to a gene: 6.

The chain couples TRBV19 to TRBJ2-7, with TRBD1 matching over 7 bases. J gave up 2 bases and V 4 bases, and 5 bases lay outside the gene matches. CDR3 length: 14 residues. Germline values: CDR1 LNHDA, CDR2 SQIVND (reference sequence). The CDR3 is CASSKGQAPYEQYF. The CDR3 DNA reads TGTGCCAGTAGTAAAGGACAGGCCCCCTACGAGCAGTACTTC.

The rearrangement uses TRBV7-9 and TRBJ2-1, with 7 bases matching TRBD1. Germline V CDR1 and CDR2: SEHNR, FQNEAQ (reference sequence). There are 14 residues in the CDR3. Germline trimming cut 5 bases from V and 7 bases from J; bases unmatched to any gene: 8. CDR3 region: CASSLRTGVNEQFF. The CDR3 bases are TGTGCCAGCAGCCTACGGACAGGAGTTAATGAGCAGTTCTTC.

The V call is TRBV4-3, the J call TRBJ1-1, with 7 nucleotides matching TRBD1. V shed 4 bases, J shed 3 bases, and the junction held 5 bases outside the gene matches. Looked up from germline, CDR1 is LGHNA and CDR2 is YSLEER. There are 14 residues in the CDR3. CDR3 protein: CASSPRGRDTEAFF. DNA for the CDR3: TGCGCCAGCAGCCCTAGGGGGCGAGACACTGAAGCTTTCTTT.

DNA for the CDR3: TGTGCCAGCGACATCTCAGGCAATGAGCAGTTCTTC. This sequence encodes CASDISGNEQFF. The chain recombines TRBV2 with TRBJ2-1; D gene unclear. The V and J ends lost 8 bases and 6 bases respectively, with 11 bases between them. CDR3 length: 12 residues. Germline CDR1 is SNHLY and CDR2 is FYNNEI.

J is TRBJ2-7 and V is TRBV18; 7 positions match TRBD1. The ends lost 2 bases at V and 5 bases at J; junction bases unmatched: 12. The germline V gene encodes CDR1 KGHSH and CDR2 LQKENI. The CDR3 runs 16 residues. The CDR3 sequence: CASSPKFGQVYHEQYF. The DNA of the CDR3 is TGTGCCAGCTCACCAAAGTTCGGACAGGTGTACCACGAGCAGTACTTC.

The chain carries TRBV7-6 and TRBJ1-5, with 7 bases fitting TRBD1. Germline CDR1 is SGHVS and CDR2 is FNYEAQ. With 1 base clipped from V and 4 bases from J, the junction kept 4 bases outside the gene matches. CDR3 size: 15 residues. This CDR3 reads CASSLGQGFNQPQHF. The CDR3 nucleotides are TGTGCCAGCAGCTTAGGACAGGGTTTTAATCAGCCCCAGCATTTT.

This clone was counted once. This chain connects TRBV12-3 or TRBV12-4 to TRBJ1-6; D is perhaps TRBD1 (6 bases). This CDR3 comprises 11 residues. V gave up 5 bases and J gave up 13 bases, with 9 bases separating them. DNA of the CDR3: TGTGCCAGCAGTACAGGGCAGCCCCTCCACTTT. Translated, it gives CASSTGQPLHF.

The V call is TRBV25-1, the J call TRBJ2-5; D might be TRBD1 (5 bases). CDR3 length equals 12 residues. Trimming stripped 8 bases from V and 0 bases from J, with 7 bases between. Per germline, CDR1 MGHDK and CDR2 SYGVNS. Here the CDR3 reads CASEDNQETQYF. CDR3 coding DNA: TGTGCCAGCGAGGACAACCAAGAGACCCAGTACTTC.

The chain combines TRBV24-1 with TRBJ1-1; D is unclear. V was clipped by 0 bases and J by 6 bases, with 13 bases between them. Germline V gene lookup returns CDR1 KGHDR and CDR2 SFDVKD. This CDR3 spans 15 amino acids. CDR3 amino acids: CATSDLLSVRAEAFF. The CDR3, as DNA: TGTGCCACCAGTGATTTGCTTTCAGTCCGGGCTGAAGCTTTCTTT.

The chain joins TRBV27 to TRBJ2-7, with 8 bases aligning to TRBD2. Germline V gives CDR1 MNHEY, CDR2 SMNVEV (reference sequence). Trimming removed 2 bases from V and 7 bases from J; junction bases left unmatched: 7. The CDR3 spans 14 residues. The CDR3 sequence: CASSLQGTGGEQYF. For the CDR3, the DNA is TGTGCCAGCAGTTTACAGGGGACGGGGGGGGAGCAGTACTTC.

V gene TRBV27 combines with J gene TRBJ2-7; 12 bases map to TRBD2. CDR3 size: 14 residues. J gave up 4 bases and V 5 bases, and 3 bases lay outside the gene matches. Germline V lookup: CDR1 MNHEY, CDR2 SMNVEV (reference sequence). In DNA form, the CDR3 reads TGTGCCAGCAGTCTGACTAGCGGGAGTTACGAGCAGTACTTC. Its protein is CASSLTSGSYEQYF.

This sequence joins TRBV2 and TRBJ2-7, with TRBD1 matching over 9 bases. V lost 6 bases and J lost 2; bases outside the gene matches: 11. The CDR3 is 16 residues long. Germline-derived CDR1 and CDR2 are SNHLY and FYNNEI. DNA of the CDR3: TGTGCCAGCAGCAAAGACCCGGGACAGGGTCCCTACGAGCAGTACTTC. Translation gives CASSKDPGQGPYEQYF.

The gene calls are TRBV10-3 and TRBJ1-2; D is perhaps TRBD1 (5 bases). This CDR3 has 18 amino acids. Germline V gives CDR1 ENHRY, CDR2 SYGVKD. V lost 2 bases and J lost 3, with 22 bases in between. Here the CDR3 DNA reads TGTGCCATCAGTGAGAGGTTTAGTGGCGGGGGAAGTGACTATGGCTACACCTTC. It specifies CAISERFSGGGSDYGYTF.

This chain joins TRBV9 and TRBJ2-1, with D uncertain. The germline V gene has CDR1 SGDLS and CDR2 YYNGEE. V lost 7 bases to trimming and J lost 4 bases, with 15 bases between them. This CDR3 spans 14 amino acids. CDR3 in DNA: TGTGCCAGCTGCAACACGGCGGAATACAATGAGCAGTTCTTC. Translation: CASCNTAEYNEQFF.

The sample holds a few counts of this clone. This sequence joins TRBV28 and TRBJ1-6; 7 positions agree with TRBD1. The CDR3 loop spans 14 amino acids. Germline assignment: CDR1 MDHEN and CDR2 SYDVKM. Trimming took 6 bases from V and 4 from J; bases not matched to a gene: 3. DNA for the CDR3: TGTGCCAGCAGGCAGGGGGTATATAATTCACCCCTCCACTTT. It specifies CASRQGVYNSPLHF.

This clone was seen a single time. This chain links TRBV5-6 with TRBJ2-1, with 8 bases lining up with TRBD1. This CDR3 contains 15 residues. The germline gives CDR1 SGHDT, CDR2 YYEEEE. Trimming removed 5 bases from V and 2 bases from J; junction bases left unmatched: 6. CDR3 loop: CASSRTGGTYNEQFF. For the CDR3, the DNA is TGTGCCAGCAGTAGAACAGGGGGGACCTACAATGAGCAGTTCTTC.